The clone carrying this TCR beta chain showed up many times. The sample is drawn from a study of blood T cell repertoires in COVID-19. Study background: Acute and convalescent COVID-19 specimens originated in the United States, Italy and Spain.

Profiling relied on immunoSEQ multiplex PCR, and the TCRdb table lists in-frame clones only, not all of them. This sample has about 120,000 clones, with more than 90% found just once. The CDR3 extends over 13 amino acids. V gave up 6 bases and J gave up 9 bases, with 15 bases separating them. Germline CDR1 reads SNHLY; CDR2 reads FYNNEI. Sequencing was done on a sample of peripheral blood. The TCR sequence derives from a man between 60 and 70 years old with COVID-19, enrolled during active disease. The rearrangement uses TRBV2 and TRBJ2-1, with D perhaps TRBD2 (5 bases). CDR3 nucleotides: TGTGCCAGCAGCCTCGGGATTGTCGGTGAGCAGTTCTTC. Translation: CASSLGIVGEQFF. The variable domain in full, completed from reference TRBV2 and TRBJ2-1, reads EPEVTQTPSHQVTQMGQEVILRCVPISNHLYFYWYRQILGQKVEFLVSFYNNEISEKSEIFDDQFSVERPDGSNFTLKIRSTKLEDSAMYFCASSLGIVGEQFFGPGTRLTVL.